Detailed here is one T cell receptor (beta chain). In its sample, this clonotype was seen a few times. It lacks a known antigen. Base quality data are lacking; no much larger clone is found one base away. The sample comes from a study of regulatory T cells in long-lasting Graves disease (dated by TCRdb to about 2021). Regarding the research as a whole: Persistent Graves' disease was defined as persistently positive TSH receptor autoantibodies together with antithyroid drug treatment for over 5 years. The study was conducted in China and was registered as a clinical trial. Antithyroid drugs had been taken for ten to twelve years on average by persistent Graves' disease patients in the clinical cohort. A total of around 33 samples were covered by TCR sequencing, comprising approximately 13 persistent and around 20 newly diagnosed Graves' disease patients. Patients with persistent Graves' disease were compared with patients with newly diagnosed Graves' disease using TCR sequencing and RNA sequencing of peripheral blood. The full study reports these points: Preferential use of TRBV28, TRBJ1-2 and TRBJ2-5 was observed in persistent disease, whereas TRBV20-1 and TRBJ2-1 were favored in newly diagnosed disease. As a limitation, the authors acknowledged that the small sample size may reduce accuracy. Patients with persistent disease shared more public clonotypes (about 2,700) than newly diagnosed patients did (966). Because the primary lesion, thyroid tissue, could not be accessed, the study looked at peripheral blood alone. Sequencing and analysis were restricted to the TCR beta chain. Compared with newly diagnosed patients, patients with persistent Graves' disease had lower TCR Shannon entropy and fewer highly expanded clones, which suggests clonal expansion.

The CDR3 covers 13 residues, taking in both the cysteine and the phenylalanine. Only the CDR3 portion is preserved as DNA: 39 bases, with reading frame beginning at the first base. Trimming leaves V shorter by 8 bases and J shorter by 2 bases, with the junction holding 5 bases beyond the gene matches. Via the germline V gene, CDR1 is MNHNS and CDR2 SASEGT. The method was multiplex PCR. Instrument used: Illumina HiSeq 4000. TCR beta libraries were built with iRepertoire HTBI primers and Arm-PCR amplification of CDR3 regions. PCR products were gel purified before sequencing. In the paper's pipeline: Gene usage analysis of CDR3 amino acid clonotypes relied on the roughly 67 TRBV and 14 TRBJ segments identified across samples. Filtered high-quality paired reads were merged into contigs using COPE and FqMerger. BLAST was used to align contigs to IMGT TRBV, TRBD and TRBJ reference genes, with CDR3 defined following IMGT. Any clonotype with a frequency above 0.1% was classified as a highly expanded clone. Shannon entropy was used to measure repertoire diversity, and the Gini coefficient was used to measure V-J evenness. A clonotype found in more than one individual was treated as public. The public reads were reanalyzed by TCRdb: fastp trimming at Q25, MiXCR alignment, in-frame beta chains only. Rows are combined by CDR3 protein, so each entry shows the most common genes and DNA. TCRdb's processing, not the authors', yielded these V and J calls. A total of some 450,000 distinct CDR3 sequences appear in this sample, roughly a quarter of them only once. The leading ten clones occupy 26% of the sample.

The time point tag for this specimen amounts to: persistent/refractory GD, antithyroid drugs over 5 years with positive TRAb. For both TCR sequencing and RNA sequencing, RNA was extracted from PBMCs in TRIzol. Graves' disease was diagnosed according to American Thyroid Association guidelines. Patients were recruited from an endocrinology department in Xi'an, China. Each patient gave approximately 10 milliliters of peripheral blood, collected in an EDTA anticoagulant tube. PBMCs were isolated by Ficoll Paque Plus density gradient separation without further T cell sorting. An Agilent 2100 Bioanalyzer and agarose gel were used to check RNA quality, while a NanoDrop 2000 measured RNA concentration.

Sequences were derived from peripheral blood mononuclear cells (PBMCs), sampled when the disease was refractory, from a patient treated with antithyroid drugs. The V and J segments used are TRBV6-1 and TRBJ2-7; 8 central bases correspond to TRBD2. The TCR sequence derives from a female donor with Graves disease. The CDR3 here reads CASEEGLAYEQYF. The DNA sequence is TGTGCCAGCGAAGAGGGACTAGCCTACGAGCAGTACTTC.